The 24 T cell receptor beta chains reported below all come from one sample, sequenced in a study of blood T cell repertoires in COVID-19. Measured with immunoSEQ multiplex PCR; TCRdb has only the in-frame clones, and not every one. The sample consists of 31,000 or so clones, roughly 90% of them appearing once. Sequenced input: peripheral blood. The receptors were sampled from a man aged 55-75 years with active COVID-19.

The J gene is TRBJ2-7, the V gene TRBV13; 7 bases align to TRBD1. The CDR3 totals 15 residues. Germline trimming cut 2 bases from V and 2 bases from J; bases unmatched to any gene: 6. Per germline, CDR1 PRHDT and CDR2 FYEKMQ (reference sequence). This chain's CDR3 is CASSLRDSSAYEQYF. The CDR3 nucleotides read TGTGCCAGCAGCTTAAGGGACAGTAGCGCCTACGAGCAGTACTTC.

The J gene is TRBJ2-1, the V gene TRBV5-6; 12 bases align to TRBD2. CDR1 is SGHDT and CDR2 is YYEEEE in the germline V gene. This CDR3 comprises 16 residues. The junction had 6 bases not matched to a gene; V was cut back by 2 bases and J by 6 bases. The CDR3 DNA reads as TGTGCCAGCAGCTTTCGTACTAGCGGGGGGATCAATGAGCAGTTCTTC. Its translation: CASSFRTSGGINEQFF.

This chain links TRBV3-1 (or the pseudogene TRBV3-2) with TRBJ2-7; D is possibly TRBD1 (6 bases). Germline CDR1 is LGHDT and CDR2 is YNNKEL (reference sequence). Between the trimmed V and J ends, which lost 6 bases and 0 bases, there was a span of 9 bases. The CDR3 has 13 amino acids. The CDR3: CASRGQSSYEQYF. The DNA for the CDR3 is TGTGCCAGCAGAGGACAGAGCTCCTACGAGCAGTACTTC.

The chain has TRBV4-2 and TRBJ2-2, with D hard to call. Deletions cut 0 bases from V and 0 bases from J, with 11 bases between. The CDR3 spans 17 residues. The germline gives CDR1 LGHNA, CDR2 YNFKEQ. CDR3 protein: CASSQDVGGANTGELFF. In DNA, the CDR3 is TGTGCCAGCAGCCAAGATGTCGGCGGCGCGAACACCGGGGAGCTGTTTTTT.

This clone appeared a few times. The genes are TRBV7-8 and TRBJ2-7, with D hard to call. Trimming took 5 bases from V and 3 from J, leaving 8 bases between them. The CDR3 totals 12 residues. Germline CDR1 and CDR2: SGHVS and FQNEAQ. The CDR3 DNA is TGTGCCAGCAGCCCTTACAGCTACGAGCAGTACTTC. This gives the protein CASSPYSYEQYF.

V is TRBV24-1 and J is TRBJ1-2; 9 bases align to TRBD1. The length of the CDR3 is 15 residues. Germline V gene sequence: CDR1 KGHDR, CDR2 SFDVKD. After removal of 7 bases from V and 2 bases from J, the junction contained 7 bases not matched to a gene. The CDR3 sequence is CATRAGTGNNYGYTF. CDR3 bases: TGTGCCACCAGAGCCGGGACAGGGAACAACTATGGCTACACCTTC.

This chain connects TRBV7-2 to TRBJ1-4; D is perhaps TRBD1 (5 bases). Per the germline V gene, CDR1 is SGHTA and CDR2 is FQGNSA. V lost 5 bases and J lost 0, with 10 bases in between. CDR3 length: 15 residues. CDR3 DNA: TGTGCCAGCAGCCCGGGGGGAGCAACTAATGAAAAACTGTTTTTT. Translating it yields CASSPGGATNEKLFF.

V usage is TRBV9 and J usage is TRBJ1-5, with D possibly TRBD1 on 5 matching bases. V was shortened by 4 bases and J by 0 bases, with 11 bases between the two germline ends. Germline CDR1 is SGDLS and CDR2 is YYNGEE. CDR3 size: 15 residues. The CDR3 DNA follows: TGTGCCAGCAGCCAAGACAGTTATAGCAATCAGCCCCAGCATTTT. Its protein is CASSQDSYSNQPQHF. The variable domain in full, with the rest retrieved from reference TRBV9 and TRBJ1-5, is DSGVTQTPKHLITATGQRVTLRCSPRSGDLSVYWYQQSLDQGLQFLIQYYNGEERAKGNILERFSAQQFPDLHSELNLSSLELGDSALYFCASSQDSYSNQPQHFGDGTRLSIL.

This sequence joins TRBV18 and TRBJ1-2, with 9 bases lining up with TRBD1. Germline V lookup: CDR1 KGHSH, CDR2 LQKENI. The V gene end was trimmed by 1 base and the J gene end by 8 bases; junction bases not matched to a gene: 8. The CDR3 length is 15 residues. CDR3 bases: TGTGCCAGCTCACCACGGGACAGGGCCCGAGGGGGCTACACCTTC. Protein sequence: CASSPRDRARGGYTF.

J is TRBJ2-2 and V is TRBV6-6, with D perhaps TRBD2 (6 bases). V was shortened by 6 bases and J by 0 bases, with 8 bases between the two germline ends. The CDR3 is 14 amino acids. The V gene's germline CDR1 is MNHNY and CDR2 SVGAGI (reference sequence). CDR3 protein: CASSGGTNTGELFF. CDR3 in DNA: TGTGCCAGCAGCGGGGGTACGAACACCGGGGAGCTGTTTTTT.

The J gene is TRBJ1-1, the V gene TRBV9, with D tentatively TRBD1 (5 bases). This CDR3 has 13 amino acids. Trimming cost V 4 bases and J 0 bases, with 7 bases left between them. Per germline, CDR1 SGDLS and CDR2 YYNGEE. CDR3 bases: TGTGCCAGCAGCACAGGAGTGAACACTGAAGCTTTCTTT. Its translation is CASSTGVNTEAFF.

CDR3 region: CASRILGTVYGYTF. The CDR3 coding sequence is TGTGCCAGCAGAATATTAGGGACAGTCTATGGCTACACCTTC. This chain connects TRBV5-4 to TRBJ1-2; TRBD1 aligns across 7 bases. The CDR3 is 14 amino acids. V lost 5 bases to trimming and J lost 4 bases; unmatched junction nucleotides: 8. The germline CDR1 and CDR2 sequences are SGHNT and YYREEE (reference sequence).

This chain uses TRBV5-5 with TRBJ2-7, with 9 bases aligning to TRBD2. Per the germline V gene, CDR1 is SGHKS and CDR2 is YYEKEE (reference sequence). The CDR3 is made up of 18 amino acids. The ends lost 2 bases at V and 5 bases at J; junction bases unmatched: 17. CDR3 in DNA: TGTGCCAGCAGCTTAGCCCGGAGGGCGGGGGGGCCGAACCACGAGCAGTACTTC. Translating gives CASSLARRAGGPNHEQYF.

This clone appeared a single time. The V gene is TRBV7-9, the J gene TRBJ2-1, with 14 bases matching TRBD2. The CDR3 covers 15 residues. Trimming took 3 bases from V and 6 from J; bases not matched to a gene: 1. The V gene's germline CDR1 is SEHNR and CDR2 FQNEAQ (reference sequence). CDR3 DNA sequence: TGTGCCAGCAGCTTCGGGACTAGCGGGGGCAATGAGCAGTTCTTC. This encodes CASSFGTSGGNEQFF.

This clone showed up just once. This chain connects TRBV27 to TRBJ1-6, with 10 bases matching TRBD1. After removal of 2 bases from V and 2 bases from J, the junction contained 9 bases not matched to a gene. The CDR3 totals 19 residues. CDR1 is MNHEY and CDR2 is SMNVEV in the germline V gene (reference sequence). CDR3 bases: TGTGCCAGCAGTTTAACCGGGACAGGGGCTTGGGCCTATAATTCACCCCTCCACTTT. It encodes CASSLTGTGAWAYNSPLHF.

The CDR3 loop reads CAWGQGTNEQFF. The CDR3 nucleotides are TGTGCCTGGGGACAGGGGACGAATGAGCAGTTCTTC. The chain employs TRBV30 and TRBJ2-1; TRBD1 matches 9 bases. J was trimmed by 7 bases and V by 5 bases; bases with no gene match: 3. Germline V gene sequence: CDR1 GTSNPN, CDR2 SVGIG (reference sequence). The CDR3 runs 12 residues.

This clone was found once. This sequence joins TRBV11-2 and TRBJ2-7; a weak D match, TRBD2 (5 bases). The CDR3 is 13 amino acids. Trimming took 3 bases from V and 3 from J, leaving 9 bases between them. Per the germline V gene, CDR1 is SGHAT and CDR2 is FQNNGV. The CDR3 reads CASSLGGFYEQYF. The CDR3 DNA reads TGTGCCAGCAGCTTGGGCGGGTTCTACGAGCAGTACTTC.

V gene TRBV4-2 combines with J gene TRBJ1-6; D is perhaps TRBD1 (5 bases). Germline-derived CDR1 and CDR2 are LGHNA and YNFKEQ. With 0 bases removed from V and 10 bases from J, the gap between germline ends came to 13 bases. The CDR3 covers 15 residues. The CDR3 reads CASSQEGALGSPLHF. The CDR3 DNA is TGTGCCAGCAGCCAAGAAGGGGCTTTGGGGTCACCCCTCCACTTT.

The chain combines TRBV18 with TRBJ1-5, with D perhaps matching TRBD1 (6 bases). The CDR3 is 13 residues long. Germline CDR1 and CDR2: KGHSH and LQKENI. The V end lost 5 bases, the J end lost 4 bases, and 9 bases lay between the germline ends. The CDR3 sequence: CASSRTVNQPQHF. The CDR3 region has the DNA TGTGCCAGCTCAAGGACAGTTAATCAGCCCCAGCATTTT.

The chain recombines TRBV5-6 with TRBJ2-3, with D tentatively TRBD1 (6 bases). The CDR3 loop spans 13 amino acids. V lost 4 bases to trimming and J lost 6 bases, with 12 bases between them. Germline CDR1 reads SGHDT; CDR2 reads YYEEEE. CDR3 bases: TGTGCCAGCAGCCCAACAGGGCGGGATACGCAGTATTTT. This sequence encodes CASSPTGRDTQYF.

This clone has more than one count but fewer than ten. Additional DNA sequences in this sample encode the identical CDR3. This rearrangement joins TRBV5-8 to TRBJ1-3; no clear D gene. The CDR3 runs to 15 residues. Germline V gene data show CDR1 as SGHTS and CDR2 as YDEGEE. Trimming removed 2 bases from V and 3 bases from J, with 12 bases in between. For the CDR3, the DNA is TGTGCCAGCAGCTTCGCGGCCTCGAGTGGAAACACCATATATTTT. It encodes CASSFAASSGNTIYF. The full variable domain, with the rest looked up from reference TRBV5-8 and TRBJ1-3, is EAGVTQSPTHLIKTRGQQATLRCSPISGHTSVYWYQQALGLGLQFLLWYDEGEERNRGNFPPRFSGRQFPNYSSELNVNALELEDSALYLCASSFAASSGNTIYFGEGSWLTVV.

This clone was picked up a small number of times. This CDR3 is CASSYGGAGLPYEQYF. The CDR3 DNA is TGTGCCAGCAGCTACGGGGGGGCAGGGTTGCCCTACGAGCAGTACTTC. V gene TRBV11-2 combines with J gene TRBJ2-7, with 8 bases lining up with TRBD2. CDR3 size: 16 residues. Germline values: CDR1 SGHAT, CDR2 FQNNGV. Unmatched junction bases numbered 10, after V lost 4 bases and J lost 2 bases.

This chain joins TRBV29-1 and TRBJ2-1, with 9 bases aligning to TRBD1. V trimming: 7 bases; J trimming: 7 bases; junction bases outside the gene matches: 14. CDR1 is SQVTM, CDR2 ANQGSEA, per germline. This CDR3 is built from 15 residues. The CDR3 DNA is TGCAGCGGCGAGGGGCCGGGACAGGGCCGAAATGAGCAGTTCTTC. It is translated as CSGEGPGQGRNEQFF.

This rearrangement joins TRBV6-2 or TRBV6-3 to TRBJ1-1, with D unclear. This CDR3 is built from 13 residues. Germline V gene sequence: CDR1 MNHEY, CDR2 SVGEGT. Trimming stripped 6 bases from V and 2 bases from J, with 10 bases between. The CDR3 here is CASRYGPNTEAFF. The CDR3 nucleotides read TGTGCCAGCAGATACGGGCCAAACACTGAAGCTTTCTTT.